The 12 T cell receptor beta chains reported below all come from one sample, sequenced in a study of CD8+CD57+ T cells in acquired aplastic anemia. According to the study, genomic DNA was the template for TCR beta VDJ and CDR3 profiling. TCRdb re-derived calls from the reads in MiXCR, one entry per CDR3 protein. This repertoire shows tens of thousands of distinct CDR3 sequences, roughly 58% found once; its top ten account for 2% to 2.5%. Sequenced sample: sorted CD4+, CD8+, or CD8+CD57+ T cells (not recorded which) from PBMCs. Receptors originate from a human donor in good health, serving as a control.

This sequence joins TRBV5-5 and TRBJ2-7; D gene uncertain. The CDR3 runs 15 residues. The germline V and J ends were trimmed by 0 bases and 2 bases, with 12 bases remaining between them. Germline V gene data show CDR1 as SGHKS and CDR2 as YYEKEE (reference sequence). Written as DNA, the CDR3 is TGTGCCAGCAGCTTGGTTAGTCTTGGGGCCTACGAGCAGTACTTC. This sequence encodes CASSLVSLGAYEQYF.

This clonotype was seen once. The V call is TRBV29-1, the J call TRBJ2-5, with D perhaps matching TRBD1 (5 bases). Trimming took off 5 bases at V and 2 bases at J, with 9 bases between the two ends. The CDR3 runs 12 residues. The germline V gene has CDR1 SQVTM and CDR2 ANQGSEA. CDR3 sequence: CSVTKGQETQYF. The CDR3 coding sequence is TGCAGCGTTACTAAGGGGCAAGAGACCCAGTACTTC.

A note on this clonotype: A single base separates this from a much larger clone, so it may be a read error. The genes are TRBV12-3 or TRBV12-4 and TRBJ2-3, with D tentatively TRBD1 or TRBD2 (6 bases each). The CDR3 has 17 residues. Trimming removed 6 bases from V and 3 bases from J, with 22 bases in between. CDR3 sequence: CASRGRPGGRGTDTQYF. Here the CDR3 DNA reads TGTGCCAGCAGGGGACGCCCCGGGGGCAGAGGGACAGATACGCAGTATTTT.

The V and J genes are TRBV25-1 and TRBJ2-1; D not certain. Germline V CDR1 and CDR2: MGHDK, SYGVNS. The CDR3 is 14 residues long. The CDR3: CAREPSRSLNEQFF. CDR3 in DNA: TGTGCTAGAGAGCCTTCGAGAAGTTTAAATGAGCAGTTCTTC.

The sample holds one count of this clonotype. The chain carries TRBV29-1 and TRBJ1-1, with D uncertain. The CDR3 loop spans 12 amino acids. CDR1 is SQVTM and CDR2 is ANQGSEA in the germline V gene. The V gene lost 4 bases and the J gene lost 10 bases, with 16 bases spanning the gap. Here the CDR3 DNA reads TGCAGCGTTGGGCAACTAGCGGATGGAGCTTTCTTT. Protein: CSVGQLADGAFF.

This clonotype was counted many times. The chain has TRBV5-6 and TRBJ1-6, with D possibly being TRBD1 (5 bases). From germline, CDR1 is SGHDT and CDR2 YYEEEE. V lost 4 bases and J lost 9, with 14 bases in between. The CDR3 totals 14 residues. Written as DNA, the CDR3 is TGTGCCAGCAGCCCCCAGGGAGGGCTTTCACCCCTCCACTTT. Its protein is CASSPQGGLSPLHF.

The genes are TRBV4-1 and TRBJ1-5; tentatively, D is TRBD1 (5 bases). The CDR3 sequence is 16 residues long. Germline V lookup: CDR1 MGHRA, CDR2 YSYEKL. Trimming removed 1 base at V and 6 bases at J, with 16 bases between. CDR3 nucleotides: TGCGCCAGCAGCCAAGGGGCAGGGTCTTCGGCTCAGCCCCAGCATTTT. Translating gives CASSQGAGSSAQPQHF.

This clonotype was seen ten or more times. The chain has TRBV5-1 and TRBJ2-7, with 11 bases identical to TRBD2. Germline V lookup: CDR1 SGHRS, CDR2 YFSETQ. V was clipped by 2 bases and J by 3 bases; unmatched bases: 7. CDR3 length equals 16 residues. DNA for the CDR3: TGCGCCAGCAGCTTTGGATTCACTAGCGGGAGCTACGAGCAGTACTTC. Translating it yields CASSFGFTSGSYEQYF.

This chain links TRBV2 with TRBJ2-7, with D possibly being TRBD2 (5 bases). V dropped 6 bases and J dropped 3 bases, with 12 bases sitting between them. The germline gives CDR1 SNHLY, CDR2 FYNNEI. The CDR3 sequence is 13 residues long. This chain's CDR3 is CASSPARGYEQYV. DNA for the CDR3: TGTGCCAGCAGCCCCGCCCGGGGCTACGAGCAGTACGTC.

V is TRBV10-1 and J is TRBJ2-7; TRBD1 might be the D (5 bases). The length of the CDR3 is 16 residues. The germline V gene has CDR1 WNHNN and CDR2 SYGVQD (reference sequence). V shed 6 bases and J shed 0 bases, with 18 bases lying between them. The CDR3 loop is CASSEKVGQYSYEQYF. As DNA, the CDR3 is TGCGCCAGCAGCGAAAAGGTGGGGCAGTACTCCTACGAGCAGTACTTC.

The chain combines TRBV7-3 with TRBJ1-6; D may be TRBD1 (5 bases). Germline V gene data show CDR1 as SGHTA and CDR2 as FQGTGA. The V end was cut by 0 bases, the J end by 10 bases, with 7 bases between. This CDR3 region has 13 residues. DNA for the CDR3: TGTGCCAGCAGCTTAACGGGGCGGTCACCCCTCCACTTT. Its translation is CASSLTGRSPLHF. Together with reference TRBV7-3 and TRBJ1-6, the CDR3 gives the full variable domain: GAGVSQTPSNKVTEKGKYVELRCDPISGHTALYWYRQSLGQGPEFLIYFQGTGAADDSGLPNDRFFAVRPEGSVSTLKIQRTERGDSAVYLCASSLTGRSPLHFGNGTRLTVT.

This clonotype was detected many times. V gene TRBV9 combines with J gene TRBJ2-7, with D tentatively TRBD1 (7 bases). V lost 0 bases, J lost 0 bases, and 13 bases lay in between. This CDR3 comprises 16 residues. From germline, CDR1 is SGDLS and CDR2 YYNGEE. The CDR3 DNA is TGTGCCAGCAGCGTAGGGGCAGGGGGGAGCTCCTACGAGCAGTACTTC. It translates to CASSVGAGGSSYEQYF.